This TCR beta chain was found in a study of blood T cell repertoires in COVID-19. Across the study: COVID-19 samples from acute and convalescent phases originated in the United States, Italy and Spain.

Germline V gene lookup returns CDR1 MNHNY and CDR2 SVGAGI (reference sequence). This CDR3 is 15 amino acids long. Trimming at V came to 6 bases and at J to 3 bases, leaving 5 bases not matched to a gene. Authors' data handling: By means of reference gene primer amplification, nucleated cell counts were estimated. Clones were read by immunoSEQ multiplex PCR, and TCRdb kept only the in-frame ones, dropping some. V, J and clone size reflect that table, while D and trimming were determined from the DNA. The table has approximately 470,000 clones, approximately 85% seen once. Specimen: peripheral blood. This sequence joins TRBV6-6 and TRBJ2-5, with 12 bases that match TRBD2. This TCR was recovered from a human donor in a cohort sampled during active COVID-19. In nucleotides, the CDR3 is TGTGCCAGCAGCCGGACTAGCGGGACGAAAGAGACCCAGTACTTC. This sequence encodes CASSRTSGTKETQYF.